The next 24 T cell receptor beta chains were all read from a single sample in a study of blood T cell repertoires in COVID-19. Profiled with immunoSEQ multiplex PCR; TCRdb holds only in-frame clones, not every one. The sample comprises about 110,000 clones, more than 70% of which are singletons, and 4% to 5.5% rests with the top ten. Material for sequencing was peripheral blood. The receptors were sampled from a man between 65 and 85 years old with acute or convalescent COVID-19.

V is TRBV27 and J is TRBJ1-2, with D possibly being TRBD1 (5 bases). Trimming removed 2 bases from V and 4 bases from J, with 17 bases in between. The CDR3 sequence is 16 residues long. The germline gives CDR1 MNHEY, CDR2 SMNVEV (reference sequence). The DNA for the CDR3 is TGTGCCAGCAGTTTACGGCGAGATCAGGGATTCTATGGCTACACCTTC. This sequence encodes CASSLRRDQGFYGYTF.

In its sample, this clone was seen a few times. The chain is built from TRBV27 and TRBJ1-5, with 9 positions matching TRBD1. V gave up 8 bases and J gave up 0 bases; unmatched junction bases: 8. Germline V CDR1 and CDR2: MNHEY, SMNVEV (reference sequence). CDR3 length: 16 residues. The CDR3 sequence: CASGGQGRYSNQPQHF. The CDR3 DNA reads as TGTGCCAGCGGGGGACAGGGCCGGTATAGCAATCAGCCCCAGCATTTT.

The V gene is TRBV9, the J gene TRBJ2-1, with 8 bases aligning to TRBD2. The CDR3 consists of 15 residues. Germline V lookup: CDR1 SGDLS, CDR2 YYNGEE. Unmatched junction bases numbered 3, after V lost 3 bases and J lost 1 base. CDR3 loop: CASSAASGSYNEQFF. The DNA of the CDR3 is TGTGCCAGCAGCGCGGCTAGCGGGTCCTACAATGAGCAGTTCTTC.

This chain connects TRBV7-9 to TRBJ1-6; 10 bases are a match to TRBD1. Germline loops: CDR1 SEHNR, CDR2 FQNEAQ (reference sequence). The CDR3 is 13 amino acids. V dropped 5 bases and J dropped 13; count of bases not matched to a gene: 5. DNA for the CDR3: TGTGCCAGCAGCCCGGACAGGGGGATGCCCCTCCACTTT. Its protein is CASSPDRGMPLHF.

This sequence joins TRBV11-2 and TRBJ1-4; possible D gene TRBD1, 5 bases. V shed 1 base and J shed 10 bases, with 16 bases lying between them. From germline, CDR1 is SGHAT and CDR2 FQNNGV. The CDR3 sequence is 15 residues long. The CDR3 loop reads CASSLAMGEAVKLFF. The CDR3 DNA sequence: TGTGCCAGCAGCTTAGCAATGGGGGAGGCTGTAAAACTGTTTTTT.

This clone has only a few counts. This chain links TRBV12-5 with TRBJ2-1; 9 bases align to TRBD2. With 1 base clipped from V and 4 bases from J, the junction kept 5 bases outside the gene matches. CDR1 is LGHNT and CDR2 is FRNRAP in the germline V gene. This CDR3 has 16 residues. The CDR3 spells CASGLAIAGDYNEQFF. DNA of the CDR3: TGTGCTAGTGGTTTGGCCATAGCGGGGGATTACAATGAGCAGTTCTTC.

This chain joins TRBV7-2 and TRBJ2-1; maybe TRBD2 (6 bases). This CDR3 comprises 14 residues. V shed 5 bases and J shed 5 bases, with 13 bases lying between them. The germline V gene has CDR1 SGHTA and CDR2 FQGNSA. The CDR3 bases are TGTGCCAGCAGCCCAATGACTAGTAACAATGAGCAGTTCTTC. It specifies CASSPMTSNNEQFF.

This rearrangement joins TRBV3-1 (or the pseudogene TRBV3-2) to TRBJ2-7; TRBD1 aligns across 8 bases. The V gene's germline CDR1 is LGHDT and CDR2 YNNKEL (reference sequence). The junction had 12 bases not matched to a gene; V was cut back by 3 bases and J by 2 bases. The CDR3 is 17 amino acids. In nucleotides, the CDR3 is TGTGCCAGCAGCCAGGAGGGGACCCCCAGGGGGCCCTACGAGCAGTACTTC. This encodes CASSQEGTPRGPYEQYF.

This chain connects TRBV18 to TRBJ2-7; D not certain. Looked up from germline, CDR1 is KGHSH and CDR2 is LQKENI. V was pared by 3 bases and J by 2 bases, with 8 bases between. This CDR3 spans 13 amino acids. CDR3 coding DNA: TGTGCCAGCTCACCTCGTGAGGCCTACGAGCAGTACTTC. Translated: CASSPREAYEQYF.

The table lists this clone with a count of one. Additional DNA sequences in this sample encode the identical CDR3. The chain links TRBV10-3 to TRBJ2-2, with 7 positions matching TRBD1. Germline V lookup: CDR1 ENHRY, CDR2 SYGVKD. Germline trimming cut 4 bases from V and 3 bases from J; bases unmatched to any gene: 2. The CDR3 extends over 14 amino acids. Here the CDR3 reads CAISGQGDTGELFF. The CDR3 DNA is TGTGCCATCAGTGGCCAGGGGGACACCGGGGAGCTGTTTTTT.

The chain uses TRBV25-1 and TRBJ2-5, with D perhaps matching TRBD1 (5 bases). Per germline, CDR1 MGHDK and CDR2 SYGVNS. The CDR3 spans 14 residues. V was clipped by 4 bases and J by 0 bases, with 9 bases between them. This CDR3 reads CASSGRVYQETQYF. In DNA, the CDR3 is TGTGCCAGCAGTGGCAGGGTGTACCAAGAGACCCAGTACTTC. Based on the CDR3 plus reference TRBV25-1 and TRBJ2-5, the full variable domain is EADIYQTPRYLVIGTGKKITLECSQTMGHDKMYWYQQDPGMELHLIHYSYGVNSTEKGDLSSESTVSRIRTEHFPLTLESARPSHTSQYLCASSGRVYQETQYFGPGTRLLVL.

This clone occurred a few times. This chain uses TRBV13 with TRBJ2-7; 14 bases map to TRBD2. V trimming: 2 bases; J trimming: 4 bases; junction bases outside the gene matches: 7. Per germline, CDR1 PRHDT and CDR2 FYEKMQ (reference sequence). The CDR3 covers 17 residues. CDR3 in amino acids: CASSLLTGLAGGYEQYF. The DNA of the CDR3 is TGTGCCAGCAGCTTACTGACTGGACTAGCGGGGGGTTACGAGCAGTACTTC.

This clone was counted once. J is TRBJ2-3 and V is TRBV19; D remains unclear. Per the germline V gene, CDR1 is LNHDA and CDR2 is SQIVND (reference sequence). This CDR3 comprises 14 residues. The germline V and J ends were trimmed by 3 bases and 4 bases, with 11 bases remaining between them. The CDR3 region has the DNA TGTGCCAGTAGTATCCCTCCCAGCGCAGATACGCAGTATTTT. The encoded protein is CASSIPPSADTQYF.

The chain joins TRBV7-6 to TRBJ1-1, with D unresolved. The CDR3 has 13 residues. Germline assignment: CDR1 SGHVS and CDR2 FNYEAQ. V was pared by 5 bases and J by 1 base, with 8 bases between. CDR3 in DNA: TGTGCCAGCAGCGGACTGAAGAACACTGAAGCTTTCTTT. Translated, it gives CASSGLKNTEAFF.

J is TRBJ1-5 and V is TRBV2; TRBD1 might be the D (6 bases). The germline V gene encodes CDR1 SNHLY and CDR2 FYNNEI. The CDR3 covers 13 residues. Trimming cost V 7 bases and J 6 bases, with 13 bases left between them. The CDR3 DNA is TGTGCCAGCAAACTTACAGGGACTCAGCCCCAGCATTTT. Translation: CASKLTGTQPQHF.

As DNA, the CDR3 is TGTGCCAGCAGCTTTAATCGCCAGGTTACGTGCACCTTC. It codes for CASSFNRQVTCTF. V and J are TRBV11-2 and TRBJ1-2; D ambiguous. Germline CDR1 is SGHAT and CDR2 is FQNNGV. The CDR3 is made up of 13 amino acids. V shed 3 bases and J shed 13 bases, with 18 bases lying between them.

The chain combines TRBV18 with TRBJ2-3, with 15 nucleotides matching TRBD2. CDR1 is KGHSH and CDR2 is LQKENI in the germline V gene. CDR3 length: 17 amino acids. V lost 4 bases and J lost 1; bases outside the gene matches: 3. The CDR3 sequence: CASSQGLAGGRTDTQYF. The CDR3 DNA reads as TGTGCCAGCTCACAGGGACTAGCGGGGGGCCGCACAGATACGCAGTATTTT. Based on the CDR3 plus reference TRBV18 and TRBJ2-3, the full variable domain is NAGVMQNPRHLVRRRGQEARLRCSPMKGHSHVYWYRQLPEEGLKFMVYLQKENIIDESGMPKERFSAEFPKEGPSILRIQQVVRGDSAAYFCASSQGLAGGRTDTQYFGPGTRLTVL.

This clone was counted between two and nine times. The V gene is TRBV9, the J gene TRBJ1-4; D unresolved. The CDR3 length is 16 residues. CDR1 SGDLS and CDR2 YYNGEE come from the germline V gene. V was cut by 4 bases and J by 3 bases, with 16 bases left in between. In nucleotides, the CDR3 is TGTGCCAGCAGCCAGAAAGAGGGAAGATCTAATGAAAAACTGTTTTTT. As protein: CASSQKEGRSNEKLFF.

The V and J genes are TRBV10-3 and TRBJ1-1, with a weak D call TRBD1 (6 bases). The CDR3 runs to 15 residues. V shed 0 bases and J shed 0 bases, with 8 bases lying between them. The germline gives CDR1 ENHRY, CDR2 SYGVKD. CDR3 in amino acids: CAISESRTVNTEAFF. DNA for the CDR3: TGTGCCATCAGTGAGTCTCGGACAGTGAACACTGAAGCTTTCTTT.

CDR3 residues: CASSATGTGGPGELFF. In nucleotides, the CDR3 is TGTGCCAGTAGTGCAACCGGGACAGGGGGCCCCGGGGAGCTGTTTTTT. The chain carries TRBV19 and TRBJ2-2; 12 bases line up with TRBD1. V shed 5 bases, J shed 6 bases, and the junction held 7 bases outside the gene matches. Germline loops: CDR1 LNHDA, CDR2 SQIVND (reference sequence). The CDR3 spans 16 residues.

The V gene is TRBV5-4, the J gene TRBJ2-2; TRBD2 agrees at 7 bases. Germline loops: CDR1 SGHNT, CDR2 YYREEE (reference sequence). The V gene end was trimmed by 4 bases and the J gene end by 0 bases; junction bases not matched to a gene: 6. The CDR3 is 16 residues long. The CDR3: CASSLQRGANTGELFF. CDR3 in DNA: TGTGCCAGCAGCCTACAGCGGGGAGCGAACACCGGGGAGCTGTTTTTT. Supplemented by reference TRBV5-4 and TRBJ2-2, the full variable domain reads ETGVTQSPTHLIKTRGQQVTLRCSSQSGHNTVSWYQQALGQGPQFIFQYYREEENGRGNFPPRFSGLQFPNYSSELNVNALELDDSALYLCASSLQRGANTGELFFGEGSRLTVL.

A word on this clone: An end of the junction does not agree with germline; a read error may underlie this. The rearrangement uses TRBV5-6 and TRBJ2-3; tentative D call: TRBD1 (6 bases). CDR3 length: 13 amino acids. Germline CDR1 is SGHDT and CDR2 is YYEEEE. This CDR3 reads CASTLQGSDTQYF. The CDR3 region has the DNA TGTGCCAGCACCTTGCAGGGGTCAGATACGCAGTATTTT.

This chain joins TRBV20-1 and TRBJ2-7; 8 nucleotides align to TRBD2. CDR3 length: 11 amino acids. The trim removed 5 bases at V and 6 bases at J, leaving 3 bases unmatched. Looked up from germline, CDR1 is DFQATT and CDR2 is SNEGSKA (reference sequence). The CDR3 sequence: CSALRGGEQYF. The CDR3 region has the DNA TGCAGTGCTCTCCGGGGGGGCGAGCAGTACTTC.

The V call is TRBV5-5, the J call TRBJ1-3; no clear D. This CDR3 comprises 13 residues. With 1 base removed from V and 3 bases from J, the gap between germline ends came to 5 bases. Looked up from germline, CDR1 is SGHKS and CDR2 is YYEKEE (reference sequence). Here the CDR3 reads CASSLLNGNTIYF. The CDR3, as DNA: TGTGCCAGCAGCTTGTTAAATGGAAACACCATATATTTT.